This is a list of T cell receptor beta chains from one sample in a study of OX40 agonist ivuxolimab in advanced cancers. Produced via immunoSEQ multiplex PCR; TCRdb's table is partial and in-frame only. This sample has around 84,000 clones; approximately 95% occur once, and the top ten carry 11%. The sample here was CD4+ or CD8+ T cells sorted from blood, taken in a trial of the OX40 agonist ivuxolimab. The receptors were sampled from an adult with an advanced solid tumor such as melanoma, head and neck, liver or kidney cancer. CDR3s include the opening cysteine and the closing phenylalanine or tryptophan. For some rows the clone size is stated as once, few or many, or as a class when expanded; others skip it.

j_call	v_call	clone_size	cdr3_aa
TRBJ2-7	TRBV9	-	CASSAGQANYEQYF
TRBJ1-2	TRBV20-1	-	CSARSDYGYTF
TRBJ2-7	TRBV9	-	CASSDGTSGKYEQYF
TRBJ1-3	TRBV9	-	CASSSTGMLGNTIYF
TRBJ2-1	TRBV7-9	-	CASSLEEREVNDEQFF
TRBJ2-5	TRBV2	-	CASKDYQETQYF
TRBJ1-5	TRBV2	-	CASSEVTGARQPQHF
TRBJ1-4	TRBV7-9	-	CASSPVTGQVEKLFF
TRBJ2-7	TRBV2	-	CASSEHLRESWGNDYEQYF
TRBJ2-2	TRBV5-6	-	CASSFQGSPRGAVF
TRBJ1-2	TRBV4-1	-	CASSQDYYGYTF
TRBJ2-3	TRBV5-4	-	CASSPTSSDTQYF
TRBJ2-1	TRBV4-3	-	CASSQEARLAGNEQFF
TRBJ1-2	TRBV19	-	CASSIIPAAPGYIF
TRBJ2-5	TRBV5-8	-	CASSYYTRTGKETQYF
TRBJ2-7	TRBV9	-	CASSPGVETTHEQYF
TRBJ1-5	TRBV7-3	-	CASSLNQGAYSNQPQHF
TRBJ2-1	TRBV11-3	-	CASSLDRPSGYYNEQFF
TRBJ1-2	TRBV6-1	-	CASSEVLTGGYGYTF
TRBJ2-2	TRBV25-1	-	CASKGSGANTGELFF
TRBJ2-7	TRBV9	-	CASSTGGSPSYEQYF
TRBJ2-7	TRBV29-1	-	CSVENTGGGYEQYF
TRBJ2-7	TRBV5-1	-	CASRAGHPYEQYF
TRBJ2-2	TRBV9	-	CASSASGGLPSHPNTGELFF
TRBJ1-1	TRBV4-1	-	CASSQPRTGMNTEAFF
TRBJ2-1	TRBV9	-	CASSPSGNEQFF
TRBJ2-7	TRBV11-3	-	CASSCWGRWRSYEQYF
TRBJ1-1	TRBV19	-	CASSIGNRDTEAFF
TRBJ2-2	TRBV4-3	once	CASSPSITGELFF
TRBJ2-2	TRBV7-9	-	CASGLGRDRVHAGELFF
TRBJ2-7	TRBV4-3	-	CASSQLLAGSYEQYF
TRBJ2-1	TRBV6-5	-	CASRGSAPNEQFF
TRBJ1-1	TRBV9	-	CASSPRGGLNAEAFF
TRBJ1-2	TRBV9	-	CASSTWTGVDGYTF
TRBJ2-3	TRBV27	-	CASTTQYF
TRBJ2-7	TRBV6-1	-	CASSGPKISYEQYF
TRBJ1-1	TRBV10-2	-	CASSERTDNTEAFF
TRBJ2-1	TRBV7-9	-	CASSLVSGSSYNEQFF
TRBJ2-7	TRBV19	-	CASSVSDSRLASYEQYF
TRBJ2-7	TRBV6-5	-	CASSRTGGSYEQYF
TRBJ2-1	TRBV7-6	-	CASSHPGQNYNEQFF
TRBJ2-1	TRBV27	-	CASSLGVRSTLYNEQFF
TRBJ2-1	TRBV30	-	CAWSVAEQFF
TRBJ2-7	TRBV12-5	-	CASGLGGEGMGEQYF
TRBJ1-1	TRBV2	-	CASSAQLNTEAFF
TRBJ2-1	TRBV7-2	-	CASSLPRTGDEQFF
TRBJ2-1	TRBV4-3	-	CASSHSGRGYNEQFF
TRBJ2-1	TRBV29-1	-	CSVPGSSLYEQFF
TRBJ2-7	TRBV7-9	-	CASSYVGPYEQYF
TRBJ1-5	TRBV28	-	CASSLQVRGQPQHF
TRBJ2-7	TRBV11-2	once	CASSLDFGSSYEQYF
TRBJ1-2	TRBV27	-	CASSFGTPNYGYTF
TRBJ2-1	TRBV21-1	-	CPEGFDNEQFF
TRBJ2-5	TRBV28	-	CASSGTSGRAREETQYF
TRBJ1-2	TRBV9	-	CASSDGGVEGYTF
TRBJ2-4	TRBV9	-	CASSVGTSGANIQYF
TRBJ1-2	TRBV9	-	CASSALRGPYGYTF